This TCR beta chain originates from a study of blood T cell repertoires in COVID-19. Study as a whole: Material from acute and convalescent COVID-19 was sourced from the United States, Italy and Spain. From T cells, B-cell-depleted T cells, or PBMCs came the material, which was cDNA or gDNA.

Data came from immunoSEQ multiplex PCR; TCRdb stores just in-frame clones and leaves some out. The sample holds more than 20,000 clones, 86% seen once. CDR3 length: 16 residues. Trimming cost V 3 bases and J 3 bases; bases outside gene matches: 7. Germline V CDR1 and CDR2: MNHEY, SVGAGI. The chain links TRBV6-5 to TRBJ2-1, with TRBD2 matching 8 bases. Sequenced: peripheral blood. The TCR originated in a human donor with active COVID-19. The donor label of this sample is uncertain. Written as DNA, the CDR3 is TGTGCCAGCAGTTATTTAAGCGGGAGTGGCTACAATGAGCAGTTCTTC. Translating it yields CASSYLSGSGYNEQFF.